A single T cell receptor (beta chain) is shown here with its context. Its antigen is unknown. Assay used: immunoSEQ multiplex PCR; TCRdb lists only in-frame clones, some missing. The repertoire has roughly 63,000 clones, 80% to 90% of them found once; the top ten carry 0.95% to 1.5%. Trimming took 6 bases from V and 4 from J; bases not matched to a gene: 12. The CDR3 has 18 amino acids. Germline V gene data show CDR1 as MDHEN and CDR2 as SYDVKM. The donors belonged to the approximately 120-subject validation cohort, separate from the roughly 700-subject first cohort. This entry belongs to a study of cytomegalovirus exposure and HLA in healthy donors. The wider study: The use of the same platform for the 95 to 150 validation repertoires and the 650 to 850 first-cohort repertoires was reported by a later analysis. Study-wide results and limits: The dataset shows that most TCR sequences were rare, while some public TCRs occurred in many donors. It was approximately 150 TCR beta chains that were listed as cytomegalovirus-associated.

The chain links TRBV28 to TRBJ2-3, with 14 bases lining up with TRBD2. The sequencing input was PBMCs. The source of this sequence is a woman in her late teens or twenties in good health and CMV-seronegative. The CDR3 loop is CASRGPGTSGRGADTQYF. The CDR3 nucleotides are TGTGCCAGCAGGGGTCCCGGGACTAGCGGGAGAGGGGCAGATACGCAGTATTTT.